The T cell receptor beta chain under discussion was sequenced for a study of control samples from healthy donors and cancer patients. TCRdb's copy holds only in-frame clones and misses some; the assay was immunoSEQ multiplex PCR. Of around 76,000 clones in the sample, 94% are singletons; the top ten hold 6.2%. V was clipped by 7 bases and J by 5 bases, with 17 bases between them. The V gene's germline CDR1 is MDHEN and CDR2 SYDVKM. CDR3 length equals 14 residues. The clonotype comes from a woman in her thirties or forties in good health. V usage is TRBV28 and J usage is TRBJ1-1; perhaps TRBD1 as D (5 bases). Specimen: blood. The CDR3 sequence is CASTSAGGWTEAFF. For the CDR3, the DNA is TGTGCCAGCACTTCCGCGGGGGGTTGGACTGAAGCTTTCTTT.